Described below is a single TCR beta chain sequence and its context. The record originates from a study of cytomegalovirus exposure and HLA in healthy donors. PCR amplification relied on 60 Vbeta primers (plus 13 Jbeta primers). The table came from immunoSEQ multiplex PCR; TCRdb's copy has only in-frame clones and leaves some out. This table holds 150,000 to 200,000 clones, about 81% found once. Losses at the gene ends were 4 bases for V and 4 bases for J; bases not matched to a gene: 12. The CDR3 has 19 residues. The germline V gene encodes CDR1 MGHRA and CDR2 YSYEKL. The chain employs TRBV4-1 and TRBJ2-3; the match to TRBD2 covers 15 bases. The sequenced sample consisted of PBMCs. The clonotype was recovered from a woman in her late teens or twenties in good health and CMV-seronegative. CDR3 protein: CASSPTRTSGGAWADTQYF. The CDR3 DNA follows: TGCGCCAGCAGCCCGACGCGGACTAGCGGGGGGGCCTGGGCAGATACGCAGTATTTT.